This TCR beta chain was identified during a study of T cell responses to AZD1222 COVID-19 vaccine. In the study overall: Second-dose schedules of about 4 or about 12 weeks were combined. General study points: Spike-specific TCR depth and breadth grew after two AZD1222 doses. Donors, mostly white British, included more females; clonal diversity was possibly underestimated.

TCRdb's table, derived via immunoSEQ multiplex PCR, lists solely in-frame clones and lacks some. This table has more than 130,000 clones, around nine tenths appearing once. Points on this clone: Its specificity is not known.

This CDR3 has 15 residues. CDR1 and CDR2 (germline): MNHNS, SASEGT. The V gene lost 1 base and the J gene lost 3 bases, with 10 bases spanning the gap. This clonotype originated in an adult in good health. Sequenced here: peripheral blood, sampled on day 0 of AZD1222 vaccination. The V call is TRBV6-1, the J call TRBJ1-5, with D uncertain. CDR3 in amino acids: CASSEGWHNNQPQHF. CDR3 nucleotide sequence: TGTGCCAGCAGTGAAGGGTGGCACAACAATCAGCCCCAGCATTTT.